This paragraph reports one T cell receptor (beta chain). The antigen remains unidentified. This sample is part of a study of cytomegalovirus exposure and HLA in healthy donors. The study, taken as a whole, reports: Because they were indistinguishable, some V segments, including TRBV6-2 and TRBV6-3, were excluded. Rarity held for most TCR sequences, but there were some public TCRs that occurred in many donors.

The length of the CDR3 is 14 residues. Trimming left V 3 bases short and J 0 bases short, with 6 bases between. Germline V CDR1 and CDR2: LNHDA, SQIVND (reference sequence). 60 Vbeta and 13 Jbeta primers were used in PCR. Only in-frame clones appear in the TCRdb table, and some are missing; sequencing was by immunoSEQ multiplex PCR. The table records 250,000 to 350,000 clones, under 90% of them present only once. The source material was PBMCs. The TCR was taken from a girl aged 2 to 10 in good health and CMV-seronegative. The chain is built from TRBV19 and TRBJ2-1; D unresolved. The CDR3 DNA reads TGTGCCAGTAGTATCGGTGACTCCTACAATGAGCAGTTCTTC. Encoded protein: CASSIGDSYNEQFF.